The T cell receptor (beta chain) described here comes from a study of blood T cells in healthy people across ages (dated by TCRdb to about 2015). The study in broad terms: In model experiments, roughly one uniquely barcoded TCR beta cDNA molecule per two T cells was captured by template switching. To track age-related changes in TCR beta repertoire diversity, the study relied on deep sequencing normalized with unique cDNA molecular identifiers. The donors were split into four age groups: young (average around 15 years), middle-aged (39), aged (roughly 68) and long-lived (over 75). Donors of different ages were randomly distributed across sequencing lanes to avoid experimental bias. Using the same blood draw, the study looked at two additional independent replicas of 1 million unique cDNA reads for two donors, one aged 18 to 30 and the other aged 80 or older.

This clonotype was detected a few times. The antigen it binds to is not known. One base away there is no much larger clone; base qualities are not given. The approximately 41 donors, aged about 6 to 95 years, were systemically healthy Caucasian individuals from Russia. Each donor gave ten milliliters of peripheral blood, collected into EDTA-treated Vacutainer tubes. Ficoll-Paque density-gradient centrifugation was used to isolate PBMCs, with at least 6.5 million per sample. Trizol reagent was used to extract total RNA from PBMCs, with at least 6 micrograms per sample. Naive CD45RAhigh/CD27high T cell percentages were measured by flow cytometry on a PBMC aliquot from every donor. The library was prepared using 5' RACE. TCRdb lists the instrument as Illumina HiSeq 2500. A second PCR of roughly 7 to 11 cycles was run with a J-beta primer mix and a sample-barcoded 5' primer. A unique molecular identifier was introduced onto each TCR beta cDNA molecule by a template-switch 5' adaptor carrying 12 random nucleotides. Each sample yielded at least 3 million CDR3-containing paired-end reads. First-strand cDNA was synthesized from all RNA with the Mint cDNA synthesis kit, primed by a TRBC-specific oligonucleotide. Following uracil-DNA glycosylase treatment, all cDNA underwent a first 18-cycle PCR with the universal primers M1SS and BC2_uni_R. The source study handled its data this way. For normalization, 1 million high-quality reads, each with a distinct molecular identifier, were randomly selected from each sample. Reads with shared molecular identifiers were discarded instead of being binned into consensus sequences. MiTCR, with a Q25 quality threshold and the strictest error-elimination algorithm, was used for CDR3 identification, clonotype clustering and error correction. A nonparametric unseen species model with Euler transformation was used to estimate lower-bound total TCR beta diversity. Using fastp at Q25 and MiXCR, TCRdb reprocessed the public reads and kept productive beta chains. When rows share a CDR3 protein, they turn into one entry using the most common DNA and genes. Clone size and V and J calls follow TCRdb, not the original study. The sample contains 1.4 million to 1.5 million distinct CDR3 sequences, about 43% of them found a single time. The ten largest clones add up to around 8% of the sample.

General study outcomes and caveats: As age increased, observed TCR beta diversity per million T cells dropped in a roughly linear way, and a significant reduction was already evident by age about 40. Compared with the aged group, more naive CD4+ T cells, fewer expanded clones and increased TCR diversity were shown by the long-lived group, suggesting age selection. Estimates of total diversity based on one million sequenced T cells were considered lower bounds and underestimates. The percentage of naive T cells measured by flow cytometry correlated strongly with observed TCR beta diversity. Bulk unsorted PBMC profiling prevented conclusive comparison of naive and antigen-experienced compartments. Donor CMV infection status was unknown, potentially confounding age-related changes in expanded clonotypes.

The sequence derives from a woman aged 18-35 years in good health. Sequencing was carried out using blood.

The CDR3 in this case is CASRIQGDYGYTF. Here is the DNA: TGTGCCAGCAGAATCCAGGGGGACTATGGCTACACCTTC. The rearrangement combines TRBV6-2 or TRBV6-3 with TRBJ1-2; TRBD1 matches 7 bases in the middle. CDR1 and CDR2, per the germline V gene, are MNHEY and SVGEGT. From V the trimming removes 6 bases and from J it removes 3 bases, while the gene matches leave 4 bases of the junction unaccounted for. The CDR3 goes from the cysteine to the phenylalanine over 13 residues. CDR3 DNA is the only sequence kept; it has 39 bases, read in frame from the first base.